This TCR beta chain stems from a study of blood T cell repertoires in COVID-19. The CDR3 length is 11 residues. Germline CDR1 GTSNPN, CDR2 SVGIG (reference sequence). The repertoire was sequenced with immunoSEQ multiplex PCR; TCRdb's copy has only in-frame clones and lacks some. There are fewer than 350,000 clones in the sample; over 75% occur only once, and approximately 9.8% lies in the top ten. Of note for this clone: An end of the junction does not agree with germline; a read error may underlie this.

The TCR was taken from a woman between 40 and 50 years old who had recovered from COVID-19. V usage is TRBV30 and J usage is TRBJ1-3; TRBD1 agrees at 10 bases. The specimen was PBMCs or T cells enriched from blood (not recorded which). CDR3 nucleotides: TGTGCCTGGAGCCTGGGGGACAGGGGCCTATTT. This sequence encodes CAWSLGDRGLF.